Shown below are 2 T cell receptor beta chains from a single sample sequenced in a study of response to subunit inactivated influenza vaccine. Using its own MiXCR run on the RT-PCR reads, TCRdb lists one record per CDR3 protein. Here the sample spans 560,000 or so distinct CDR3 sequences, 7.6% being singletons. Material: PBMCs from blood, obtained roughly 24 months after vaccination. The receptors come from a man aged 45-69 years who received an inactivated influenza vaccine.

The rearrangement uses TRBV7-2 and TRBJ2-7; 7 nucleotides match TRBD2. CDR3 size: 14 residues. Germline values: CDR1 SGHTA, CDR2 FQGNSA. The V and J ends lost 2 bases and 5 bases, in that order; junction bases with no gene match: 6. Here the CDR3 reads CASSLIGAGDEQYF. The CDR3 DNA follows: TGTGCCAGCAGCTTAATTGGGGCGGGAGACGAGCAGTACTTC.

The genes are TRBV6-1 and TRBJ1-5, with D perhaps TRBD1 (5 bases). The germline V gene has CDR1 MNHNS and CDR2 SASEGT. CDR3 size: 14 residues. Trimming shortened V by 5 bases and J by 1 base, and 9 bases separated the two germline ends. The CDR3 protein is CASSRRQSNQPQHF. The CDR3, as DNA: TGTGCCAGCAGTCGAAGACAGAGCAATCAGCCCCAGCATTTT.